This T cell receptor (beta chain) is from a study of blood T cells in healthy people across ages. Study-level information: Through template switching, about one barcoded beta molecule was captured per two T cells, as measured in model experiments. Study-wide results and caveats: Higher diversity, along with more naive CD4+ cells, distinguished long-lived donors from aged donors. Donor CMV status was unknown, possibly confounding expanded clonotype changes.

This clonotype has ten or more counts. Its antigen is undetermined. There are 16 residues in the CDR3. The germline CDR1 and CDR2 sequences are SGHVS and FNYEAQ. J lost 7 bases, V lost 2 bases, and 5 bases had no gene match. A second roughly 6 to 12 cycle PCR used barcoded and J-beta primers. Researchers report that a template-switch adaptor with 12 random nucleotides tagged each cDNA molecule. One entry per CDR3 protein results from TCRdb running MiXCR on the 5' RACE reads. The sample has 1.5 million to 2 million distinct CDR3 sequences; approximately 32% are singletons. The clonotype was recovered from a woman under 40 in good health. The sample comprised blood. The chain combines TRBV7-6 with TRBJ2-1; 13 positions match TRBD2. CDR3 in amino acids: CASSLSRGLAGNEQFF. The CDR3 coding sequence is TGTGCCAGCAGCTTATCACGGGGACTAGCGGGAAATGAGCAGTTCTTC.